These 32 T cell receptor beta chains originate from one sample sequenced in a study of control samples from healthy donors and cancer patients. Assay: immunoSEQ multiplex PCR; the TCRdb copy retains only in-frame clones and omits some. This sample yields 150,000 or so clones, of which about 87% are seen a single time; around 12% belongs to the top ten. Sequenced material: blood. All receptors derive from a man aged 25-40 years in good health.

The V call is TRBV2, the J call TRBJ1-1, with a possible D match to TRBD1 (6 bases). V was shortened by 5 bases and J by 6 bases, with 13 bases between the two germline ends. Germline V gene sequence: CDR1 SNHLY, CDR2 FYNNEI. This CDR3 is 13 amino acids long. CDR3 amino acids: CASSLQGRPEAFF. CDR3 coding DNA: TGTGCCAGCAGTCTACAGGGTCGCCCTGAAGCTTTCTTT.

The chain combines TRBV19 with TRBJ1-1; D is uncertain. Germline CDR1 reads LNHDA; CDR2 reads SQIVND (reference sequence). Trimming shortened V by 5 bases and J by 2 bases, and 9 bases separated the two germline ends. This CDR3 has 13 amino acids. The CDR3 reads CASSVTANTEAFF. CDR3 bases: TGTGCCAGTAGTGTGACGGCAAACACTGAAGCTTTCTTT.

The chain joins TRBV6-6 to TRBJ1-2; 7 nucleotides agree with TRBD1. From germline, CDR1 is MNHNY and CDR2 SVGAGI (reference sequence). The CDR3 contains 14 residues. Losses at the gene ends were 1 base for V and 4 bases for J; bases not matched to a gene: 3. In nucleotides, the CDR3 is TGTGCCAGCAGTTACTTGGGACAGCTCTATGGCTACACCTTC. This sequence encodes CASSYLGQLYGYTF.

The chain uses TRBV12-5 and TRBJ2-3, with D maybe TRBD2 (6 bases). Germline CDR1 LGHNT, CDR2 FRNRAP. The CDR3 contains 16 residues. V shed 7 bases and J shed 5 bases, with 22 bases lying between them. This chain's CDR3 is CASANPPSERLDTQYF. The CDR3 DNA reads TGTGCTAGTGCCAATCCCCCTAGCGAAAGGTTAGATACGCAGTATTTT.

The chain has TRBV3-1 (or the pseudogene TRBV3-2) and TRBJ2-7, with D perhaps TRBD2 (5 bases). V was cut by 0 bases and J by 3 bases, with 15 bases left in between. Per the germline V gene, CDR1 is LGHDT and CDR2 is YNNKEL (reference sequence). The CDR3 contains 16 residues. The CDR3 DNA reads TGTGCCAGCAGCCAAGACATGGGAGACTTTTACTACGAGCAGTACTTC. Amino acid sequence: CASSQDMGDFYYEQYF.

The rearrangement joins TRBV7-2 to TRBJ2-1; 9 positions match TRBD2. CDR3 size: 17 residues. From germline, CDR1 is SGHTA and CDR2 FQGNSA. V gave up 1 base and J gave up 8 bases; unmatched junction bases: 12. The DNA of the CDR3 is TGTGCCAGCAGCTTAGTACTGGGCGGGAGGGCCTTCGATGAGCAGTTCTTC. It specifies CASSLVLGGRAFDEQFF. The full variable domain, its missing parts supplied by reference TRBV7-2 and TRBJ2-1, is GAGVSQSPSNKVTEKGKDVELRCDPISGHTALYWYRQSLGQGLEFLIYFQGNSAPDKSGLPSDRFSAERTGGSVSTLTIQRTQQEDSAVYLCASSLVLGGRAFDEQFFGPGTRLTVL.

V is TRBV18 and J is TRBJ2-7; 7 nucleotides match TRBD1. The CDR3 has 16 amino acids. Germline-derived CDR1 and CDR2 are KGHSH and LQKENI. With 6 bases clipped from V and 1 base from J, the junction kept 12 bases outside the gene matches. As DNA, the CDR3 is TGTGCCAGCTCGGGGGCCGGGACAGCAATATCCTACGAGCAGTACTTC. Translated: CASSGAGTAISYEQYF.

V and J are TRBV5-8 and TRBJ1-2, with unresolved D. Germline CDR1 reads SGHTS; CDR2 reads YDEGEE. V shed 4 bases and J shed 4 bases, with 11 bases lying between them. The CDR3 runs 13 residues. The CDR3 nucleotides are TGTGCCAGCAGCGTCTCGAATGGCTATGGCTACACCTTC. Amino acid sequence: CASSVSNGYGYTF.

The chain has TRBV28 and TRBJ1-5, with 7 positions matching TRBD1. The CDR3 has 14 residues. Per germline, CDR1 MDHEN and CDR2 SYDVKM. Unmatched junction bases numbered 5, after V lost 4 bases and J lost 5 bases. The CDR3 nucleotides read TGTGCCAGCAGTTACAGGGGTTTCGATCAGCCCCAGCATTTT. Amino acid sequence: CASSYRGFDQPQHF.

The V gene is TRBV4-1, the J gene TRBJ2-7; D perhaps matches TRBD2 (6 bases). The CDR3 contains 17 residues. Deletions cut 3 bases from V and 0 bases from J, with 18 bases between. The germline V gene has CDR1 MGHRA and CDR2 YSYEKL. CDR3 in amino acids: CASSHGGGPGFSYEQYF. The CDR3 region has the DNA TGCGCCAGCAGCCATGGTGGAGGGCCTGGGTTCTCCTACGAGCAGTACTTC.

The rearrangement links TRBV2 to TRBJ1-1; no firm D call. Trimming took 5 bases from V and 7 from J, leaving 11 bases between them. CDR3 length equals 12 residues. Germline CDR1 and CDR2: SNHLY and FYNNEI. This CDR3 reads CASSLEGREAFF. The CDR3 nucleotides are TGTGCCAGCAGTTTAGAAGGCCGTGAAGCTTTCTTT.

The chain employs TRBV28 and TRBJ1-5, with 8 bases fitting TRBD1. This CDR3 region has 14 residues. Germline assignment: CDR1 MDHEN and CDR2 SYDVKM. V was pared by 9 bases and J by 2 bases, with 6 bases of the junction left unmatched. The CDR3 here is CASKQGGGNQPQHF. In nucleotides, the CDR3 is TGTGCCAGTAAACAGGGGGGAGGCAATCAGCCCCAGCATTTT.

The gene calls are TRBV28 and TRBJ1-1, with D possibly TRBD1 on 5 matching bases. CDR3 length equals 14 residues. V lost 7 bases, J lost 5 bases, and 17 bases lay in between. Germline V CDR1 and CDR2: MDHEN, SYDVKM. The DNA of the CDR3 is TGTGCCAGCATTTCGCTTGGGGCGGGAACTGAAGCTTTCTTT. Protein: CASISLGAGTEAFF.

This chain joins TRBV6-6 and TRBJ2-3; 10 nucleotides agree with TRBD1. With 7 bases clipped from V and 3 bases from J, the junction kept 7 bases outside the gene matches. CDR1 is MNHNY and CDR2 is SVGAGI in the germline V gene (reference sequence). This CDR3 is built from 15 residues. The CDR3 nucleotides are TGTGCCAGCAACCTCGGACAGGGGGGAACAGATACGCAGTATTTT. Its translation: CASNLGQGGTDTQYF.

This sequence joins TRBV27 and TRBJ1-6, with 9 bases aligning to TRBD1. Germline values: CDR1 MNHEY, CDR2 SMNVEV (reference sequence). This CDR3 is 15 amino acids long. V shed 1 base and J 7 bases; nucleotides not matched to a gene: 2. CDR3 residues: CASSLWDRDNSPLHF. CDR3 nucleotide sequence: TGTGCCAGCAGTTTATGGGACAGGGACAATTCACCCCTCCACTTT.

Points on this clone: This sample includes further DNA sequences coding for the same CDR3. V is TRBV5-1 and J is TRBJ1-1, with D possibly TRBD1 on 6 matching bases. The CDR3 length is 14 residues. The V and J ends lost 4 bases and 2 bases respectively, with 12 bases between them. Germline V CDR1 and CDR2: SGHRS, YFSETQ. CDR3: CASSPGGLNTEAFF. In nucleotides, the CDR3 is TGCGCCAGCAGCCCGGGGGGCTTAAACACTGAAGCTTTCTTT.

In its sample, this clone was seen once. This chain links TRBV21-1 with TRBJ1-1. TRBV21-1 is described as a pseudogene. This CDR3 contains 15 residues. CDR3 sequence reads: CASSKGERWDTEAFF. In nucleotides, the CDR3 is TGTGCCAGCAGCAAAGGTGAGCGGTGGGACACTGAAGCTTTCTTT.

Here the CDR3 reads CASSFGDRGREQFF. In DNA, the CDR3 is TGTGCCAGCAGCTTTGGGGACAGGGGGCGTGAGCAGTTCTTC. The chain joins TRBV7-9 to TRBJ2-1, with 12 bases that match TRBD1. CDR1 SEHNR and CDR2 FQNEAQ come from the germline V gene (reference sequence). Trimming removed 3 bases from V and 9 bases from J; junction bases left unmatched: 3. The CDR3 extends over 14 amino acids.

In nucleotides, the CDR3 is TGTGCCATCAGTGATTTAGGGCCCCAGGAGACCCAGTACTTC. Protein product: CAISDLGPQETQYF. This rearrangement joins TRBV10-3 to TRBJ2-5, with D uncertain. Deletions cut 3 bases from V and 5 bases from J, with 13 bases between. This CDR3 is 14 amino acids long. Germline V gene lookup returns CDR1 ENHRY and CDR2 SYGVKD.

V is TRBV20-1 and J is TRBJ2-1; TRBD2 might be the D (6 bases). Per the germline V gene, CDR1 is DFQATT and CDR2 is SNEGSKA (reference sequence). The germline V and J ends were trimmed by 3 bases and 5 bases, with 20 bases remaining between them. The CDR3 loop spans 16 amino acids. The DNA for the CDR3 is TGCAGTGCTAGTAGCCTCTTGCGGGGAGACAACAATGAGCAGTTCTTC. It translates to CSASSLLRGDNNEQFF.

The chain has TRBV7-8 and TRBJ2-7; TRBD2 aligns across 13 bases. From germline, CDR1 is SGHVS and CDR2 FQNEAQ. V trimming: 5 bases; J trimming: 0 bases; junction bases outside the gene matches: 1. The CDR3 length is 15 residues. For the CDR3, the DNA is TGTGCCAGCAGCAGGACTAGCGGGGGCTCCTACGAGCAGTACTTC. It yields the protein CASSRTSGGSYEQYF.

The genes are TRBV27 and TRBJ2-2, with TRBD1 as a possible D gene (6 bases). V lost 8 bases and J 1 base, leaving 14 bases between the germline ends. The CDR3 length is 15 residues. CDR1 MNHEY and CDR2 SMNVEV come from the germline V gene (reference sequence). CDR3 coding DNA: TGTGCCAGCTCACAGGGACGGATGAACACCGGGGAGCTGTTTTTT. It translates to CASSQGRMNTGELFF.

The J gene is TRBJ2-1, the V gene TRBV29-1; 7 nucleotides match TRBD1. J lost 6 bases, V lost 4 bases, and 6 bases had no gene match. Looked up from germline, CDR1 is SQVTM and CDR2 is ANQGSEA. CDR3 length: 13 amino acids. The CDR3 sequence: CSVARDRFNEQFF. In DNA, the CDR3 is TGCAGCGTTGCCCGGGACAGATTCAATGAGCAGTTCTTC.

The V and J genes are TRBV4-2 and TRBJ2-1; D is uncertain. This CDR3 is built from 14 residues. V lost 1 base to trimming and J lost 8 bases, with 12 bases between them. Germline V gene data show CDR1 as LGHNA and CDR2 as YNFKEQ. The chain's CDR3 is CASSQGLEVYEQFF. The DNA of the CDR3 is TGTGCCAGCAGCCAAGGGCTAGAAGTCTATGAGCAGTTCTTC.

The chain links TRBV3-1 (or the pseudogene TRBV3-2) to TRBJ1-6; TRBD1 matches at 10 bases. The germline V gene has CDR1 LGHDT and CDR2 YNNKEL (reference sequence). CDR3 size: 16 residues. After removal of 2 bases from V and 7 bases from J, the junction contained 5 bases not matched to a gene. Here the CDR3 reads CASSQRDRGRNSPLHF. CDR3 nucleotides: TGTGCCAGCAGCCAACGGGACAGGGGAAGAAATTCACCCCTCCACTTT.

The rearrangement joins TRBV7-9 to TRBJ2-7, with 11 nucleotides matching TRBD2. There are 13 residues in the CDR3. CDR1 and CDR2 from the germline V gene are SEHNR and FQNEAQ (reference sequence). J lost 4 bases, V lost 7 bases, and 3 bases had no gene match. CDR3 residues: CASMTSGKYEQYF. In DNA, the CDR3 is TGTGCCAGCATGACTAGCGGGAAGTACGAGCAGTACTTC.

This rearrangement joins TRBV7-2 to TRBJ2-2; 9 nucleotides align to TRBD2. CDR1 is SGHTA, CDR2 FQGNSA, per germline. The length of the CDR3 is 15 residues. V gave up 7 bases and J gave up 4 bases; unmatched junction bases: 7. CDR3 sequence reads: CASKQREASTGELFF. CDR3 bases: TGTGCCAGCAAACAGCGGGAGGCCAGCACCGGGGAGCTGTTTTTT.

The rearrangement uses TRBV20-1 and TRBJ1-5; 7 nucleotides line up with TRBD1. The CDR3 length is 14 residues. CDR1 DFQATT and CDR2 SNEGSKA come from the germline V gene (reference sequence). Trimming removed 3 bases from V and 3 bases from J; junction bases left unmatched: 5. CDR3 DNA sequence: TGCAGTGCTAGTAGGGGGCCAGTCAATCAGCCCCAGCATTTT. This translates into CSASRGPVNQPQHF.

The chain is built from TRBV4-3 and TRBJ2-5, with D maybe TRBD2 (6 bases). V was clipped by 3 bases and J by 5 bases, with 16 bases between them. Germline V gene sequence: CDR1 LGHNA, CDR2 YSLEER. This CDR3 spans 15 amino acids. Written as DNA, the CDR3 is TGCGCCAGCAGCCAGGGGGGATTGGAATCGGAGACCCAGTACTTC. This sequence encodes CASSQGGLESETQYF.

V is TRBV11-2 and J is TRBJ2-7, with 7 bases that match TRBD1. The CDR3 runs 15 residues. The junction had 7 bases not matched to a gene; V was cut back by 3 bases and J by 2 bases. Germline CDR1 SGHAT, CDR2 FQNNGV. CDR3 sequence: CASSFTGTEAYEQYF. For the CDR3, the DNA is TGTGCCAGCAGCTTCACCGGGACAGAGGCCTACGAGCAGTACTTC. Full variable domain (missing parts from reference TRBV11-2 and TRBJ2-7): EAGVAQSPRYKIIEKRQSVAFWCNPISGHATLYWYQQILGQGPKLLIQFQNNGVVDDSQLPKDRFSAERLKGVDSTLKIQPAKLEDSAVYLCASSFTGTEAYEQYFGPGTRLTVT.

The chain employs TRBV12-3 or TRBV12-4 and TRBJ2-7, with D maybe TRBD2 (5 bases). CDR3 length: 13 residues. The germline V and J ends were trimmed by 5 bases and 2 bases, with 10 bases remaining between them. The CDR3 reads CASSEGSPYEQYF. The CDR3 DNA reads TGTGCCAGCAGTGAGGGCAGTCCCTACGAGCAGTACTTC.

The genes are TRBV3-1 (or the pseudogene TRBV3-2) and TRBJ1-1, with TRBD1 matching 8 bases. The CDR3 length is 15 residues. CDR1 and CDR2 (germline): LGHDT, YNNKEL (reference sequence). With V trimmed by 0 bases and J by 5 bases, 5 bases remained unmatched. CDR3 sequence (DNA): TGTGCCAGCAGCCAAGACAGGGGGCTTGGAACTGAAGCTTTCTTT. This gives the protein CASSQDRGLGTEAFF.